This T cell receptor beta chain was obtained from a study of blood T cell repertoires in COVID-19. Participant age was about 18 to 95 years, and participants resided in fewer than 30 US areas. Participants' reported clinical history set cohort assignment. The CDR3 has 15 residues. Trimming took 1 base from V and 1 from J; bases not matched to a gene: 1. In germline, CDR1 is LNHNV, CDR2 YYDKDF (reference sequence). This clone has only a few counts. Clones were read by immunoSEQ multiplex PCR, and TCRdb kept only the in-frame ones, dropping some. Of 350,000 or so clones in the sample, around 86% were seen once.

What was sequenced was PBMCs or T cells enriched from blood (not recorded which). The receptor was isolated from a woman aged 40 to 50 with acute COVID-19. This chain uses TRBV15 with TRBJ1-1; 9 bases agree with TRBD1. The CDR3: CATSRGDRENTEAFF. The CDR3 DNA is TGTGCCACCAGCAGAGGGGACAGGGAGAACACTGAAGCTTTCTTT.